This T cell receptor (beta chain) was sequenced in a study of blood T cell repertoires in COVID-19. Study overall: Sample material is recorded as cDNA or gDNA derived from T cells, B-cell-depleted T cells, or PBMCs.

In the original analysis: Amplified reference gene primers provided the basis for estimating nucleated cell counts. The protocol was immunoSEQ multiplex PCR, while the TCRdb copy is restricted to in-frame clones and leaves out a portion. The V and J calls and clone size are taken from that table; D and trimming were inferred from the DNA. The sample shows about 78,000 clones, 86% of them seen only once. Trimming left V 3 bases short and J 2 bases short, with 7 bases between. Germline CDR1 and CDR2: LGHDT and YNNKEL (reference sequence). The CDR3 totals 13 residues. Comment on this clone: At the DNA level, this CDR3 is encoded by other sequences in the same sample as well.

The chain uses TRBV3-1 (or the pseudogene TRBV3-2) and TRBJ2-5; unclear D gene. The sample taken for sequencing was peripheral blood. The receptor was derived from a middle-aged man with active or convalescent COVID-19. CDR3 DNA sequence: TGTGCCAGCAGCCAGGCAGGTCAAGAGACCCAGTACTTC. Translated, it gives CASSQAGQETQYF.